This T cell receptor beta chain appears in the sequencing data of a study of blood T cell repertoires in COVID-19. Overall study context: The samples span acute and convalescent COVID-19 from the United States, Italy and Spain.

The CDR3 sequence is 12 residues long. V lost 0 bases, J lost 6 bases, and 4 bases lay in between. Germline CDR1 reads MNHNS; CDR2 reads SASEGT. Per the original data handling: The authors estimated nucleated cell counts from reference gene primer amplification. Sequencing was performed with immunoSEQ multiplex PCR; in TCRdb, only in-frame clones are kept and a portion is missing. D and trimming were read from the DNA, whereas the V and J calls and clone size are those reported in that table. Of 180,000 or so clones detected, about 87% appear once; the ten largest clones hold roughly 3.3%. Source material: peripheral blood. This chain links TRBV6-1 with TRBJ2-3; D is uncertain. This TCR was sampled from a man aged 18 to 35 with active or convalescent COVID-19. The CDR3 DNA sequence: TGTGCCAGCAGTGAAGCCATGGATACGCAGTATTTT. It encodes CASSEAMDTQYF.